Listed below are T cell receptor beta chains from one sample, sequenced in a study of Graves' ophthalmopathy and Graves' hyperthyroidism. TCRdb reprocessed the multiplex PCR reads via MiXCR and lists one record per CDR3 protein. Here the sample spans 400,000 to 450,000 distinct CDR3 sequences, under 25% being singletons. The material sequenced was peripheral blood. Every receptor here comes from a woman under 30 with stable Graves' hyperthyroidism. Each CDR3 is given with its conserved first and last residue. A D gene is named only where the DNA matches it firmly. Some rows have no size entry. The others give once, few or many, or a class for an expanded clone.

J gene: TRBJ1-5
D gene: TRBD1
V gene: TRBV19
clone size: NA
CDR3 DNA: TGTGCCAGTAGTATAGATGGGACAGGGGGCAGTCAGCCCCAGCATTTT
CDR3 protein: CASSIDGTGGSQPQHF

J gene: TRBJ1-1
D gene: NA
V gene: TRBV7-8
clone size: once
CDR3 DNA: TGTGCCAGCAGCCTAAACCGCTTTGATATGAACACTGAAGCTTTCTTT
CDR3 protein: CASSLNRFDMNTEAFF

J gene: TRBJ2-6
D gene: TRBD1
V gene: TRBV12-3/TRBV12-4
clone size: NA
CDR3 DNA: TGTGCCAGCACCTACGGGGGACAGGGAACCCCTGGGGCCAACGTCCTGACTTTC
CDR3 protein: CASTYGGQGTPGANVLTF

J gene: TRBJ1-5
D gene: NA
V gene: TRBV6-4
clone size: many
CDR3 DNA: TGTGCCAGCAGTGACTCGGTGGCAGAGCCATACGCAATCACGCCCCAGCATTTT
CDR3 protein: CASSDSVAEPYAITPQHF

J gene: TRBJ1-1
D gene: NA
V gene: TRBV12-3/TRBV12-4
clone size: many
CDR3 DNA: TGTGCCAGCTCAGTTGGGGTTGGTGAAGCTTTCTTT
CDR3 protein: CASSVGVGEAFF

J gene: TRBJ1-1
D gene: NA
V gene: TRBV12-3/TRBV12-4
clone size: many
CDR3 DNA: TGTGCCAGCATTCGTACACGCGGTAGGGAAGCTTTCTTT
CDR3 protein: CASIRTRGREAFF

J gene: TRBJ2-5
D gene: NA
V gene: TRBV2
clone size: many
CDR3 DNA: TGTGCCAGCAGTCCTGTCCTGGACTCCCAAGAGACCCAGTACTTC
CDR3 protein: CASSPVLDSQETQYF

J gene: TRBJ2-7
D gene: TRBD2
V gene: TRBV10-1
clone size: NA
CDR3 DNA: TGCGCCAGCAGTGAGACCCGGACTAGCGGGAGCTACGAGCAGTACTTC
CDR3 protein: CASSETRTSGSYEQYF

J gene: TRBJ1-2
D gene: NA
V gene: TRBV20-1
clone size: many
CDR3 DNA: TGCAGTGCTAGATCGGGCCAAGGGACGGGAGGCTACACCTTC
CDR3 protein: CSARSGQGTGGYTF

J gene: TRBJ1-2
D gene: NA
V gene: TRBV27
clone size: NA
CDR3 DNA: TGTGCCACCAGCAGAGGGGGGTTGGAAGGCCGGGCTAACTATGGCTACACCTTC
CDR3 protein: CATSRGGLEGRANYGYTF

J gene: TRBJ2-2
D gene: NA
V gene: TRBV3-1
clone size: NA
CDR3 DNA: TGTGCCAGCAGCCAAGACGTCCCAGTCAACACCGGGGAGCTGTTTTTT
CDR3 protein: CASSQDVPVNTGELFF

J gene: TRBJ1-1
D gene: NA
V gene: TRBV19
clone size: few
CDR3 DNA: TGTGCCAGTAGTCGCAGGGACGGAATGAACACTGAAGCTTTCTTT
CDR3 protein: CASSRRDGMNTEAFF

J gene: TRBJ2-5
D gene: NA
V gene: TRBV20-1
clone size: many
CDR3 DNA: TGCAGTGCTGGCCGGGACCCACGTTGGGAGACCCAGTACTTC
CDR3 protein: CSAGRDPRWETQYF

J gene: TRBJ2-7
D gene: NA
V gene: TRBV7-2
clone size: NA
CDR3 DNA: TGTGCCAGCAGCCAAGGGGTATCGCTCTACGAGCAGTACTTC
CDR3 protein: CASSQGVSLYEQYF

J gene: TRBJ2-5
D gene: TRBD2
V gene: TRBV10-3
clone size: many
CDR3 DNA: TGTGCCATCAGCGCCTTCGGAGGCGGGAGGGCCGCGGAGACCCAGTACTTC
CDR3 protein: CAISAFGGGRAAETQYF

J gene: TRBJ1-5
D gene: NA
V gene: TRBV28
clone size: NA
CDR3 DNA: TGTGCCAGCAGTCTCACAGATTGGGATCAGCCCCAGCATTTT
CDR3 protein: CASSLTDWDQPQHF

J gene: TRBJ1-5
D gene: NA
V gene: TRBV20-1
clone size: many
CDR3 DNA: TGCAGTGCTAGGCACGGGGGCGGCAATCAGCCCCAGCATTTT
CDR3 protein: CSARHGGGNQPQHF

J gene: TRBJ2-7
D gene: TRBD2
V gene: TRBV20-1
clone size: few
CDR3 DNA: TGCAGTGCTAGAGAAAGCGTGCGACTAGCGGGCCCCCACTACGAGCAGTACTTC
CDR3 protein: CSARESVRLAGPHYEQYF

J gene: TRBJ1-1
D gene: NA
V gene: TRBV6-5
clone size: NA
CDR3 DNA: TGTGCCAGCAGTTACTCGAGCGGGGGCAACACTGAAGCTTTCTTT
CDR3 protein: CASSYSSGGNTEAFF

J gene: TRBJ2-7
D gene: TRBD1
V gene: TRBV6-1
clone size: NA
CDR3 DNA: TGTGCCAGCAGTGGGGACAGGGGGCAGCACGAGCAGTACTTC
CDR3 protein: CASSGDRGQHEQYF

J gene: TRBJ2-5
D gene: NA
V gene: TRBV7-2
clone size: few
CDR3 DNA: TGTGCCAGCAGGGTGGGTGGACAAGAGACCCAGTACTTC
CDR3 protein: CASRVGGQETQYF

J gene: TRBJ2-2
D gene: NA
V gene: TRBV7-2
clone size: many
CDR3 DNA: TGTGCCAGCAGCCCGACGACGACCGTGACCGGGGAGCTGTTTTTT
CDR3 protein: CASSPTTTVTGELFF

J gene: TRBJ1-2
D gene: TRBD1
V gene: TRBV12-3/TRBV12-4
clone size: NA
CDR3 DNA: TGTGCCAGCAGTGATCAGGGGGCGAGAATCGGCTACACCTTC
CDR3 protein: CASSDQGARIGYTF

J gene: TRBJ2-5
D gene: TRBD1
V gene: TRBV6-5
clone size: NA
CDR3 DNA: TGTGCCAGCAGTTACACACGACAGGGGAAAGGGACCCAGTACTTC
CDR3 protein: CASSYTRQGKGTQYF

J gene: TRBJ2-7
D gene: NA
V gene: TRBV20-1
clone size: many
CDR3 DNA: TGCAGTGCTAGGGATCCCCCTCGGTCCCCCTACGAGCAGTACTTC
CDR3 protein: CSARDPPRSPYEQYF

J gene: TRBJ1-2
D gene: NA
V gene: TRBV28
clone size: NA
CDR3 DNA: TGTGCCAGCAGCCAGAACAGCATCTACACCTTC
CDR3 protein: CASSQNSIYTF